This TCR beta chain was found in a study of follicular helper T cells after annual influenza vaccination. Turning to this clone: The antigen is not known.

V shed 4 bases and J shed 6 bases, with 12 bases lying between them. Germline assignment: CDR1 SGHNT and CDR2 YENEEA. The CDR3 spans 14 residues. Broader study findings: Rare clonotypes were missed; only about 10-23% of cells gave TCRB.

Time point of the sample: 2015-2016 season, pre-vaccination. TCRdb keeps only in-frame clones here, not all; method: immunoSEQ multiplex PCR. The table shows 4,500 to 7,000 clones, with roughly 85% occurring only once. The J gene is TRBJ2-2, the V gene TRBV11-3; no definite D call. This receptor was identified in an adult who received the influenza vaccine. The material was CXCR5+ CD38- circulating T follicular helper cells from blood, obtained on the day of influenza vaccination. Subset given: circulating Tfh, non-naive CD4+CXCR5+PD-1+ (ICOS+CD38+ or ICOS-CD38-). The CDR3 region is CASSSISSAGELFF. The CDR3 coding sequence is TGTGCCAGCAGCTCCATATCCTCGGCCGGGGAGCTGTTTTTT.